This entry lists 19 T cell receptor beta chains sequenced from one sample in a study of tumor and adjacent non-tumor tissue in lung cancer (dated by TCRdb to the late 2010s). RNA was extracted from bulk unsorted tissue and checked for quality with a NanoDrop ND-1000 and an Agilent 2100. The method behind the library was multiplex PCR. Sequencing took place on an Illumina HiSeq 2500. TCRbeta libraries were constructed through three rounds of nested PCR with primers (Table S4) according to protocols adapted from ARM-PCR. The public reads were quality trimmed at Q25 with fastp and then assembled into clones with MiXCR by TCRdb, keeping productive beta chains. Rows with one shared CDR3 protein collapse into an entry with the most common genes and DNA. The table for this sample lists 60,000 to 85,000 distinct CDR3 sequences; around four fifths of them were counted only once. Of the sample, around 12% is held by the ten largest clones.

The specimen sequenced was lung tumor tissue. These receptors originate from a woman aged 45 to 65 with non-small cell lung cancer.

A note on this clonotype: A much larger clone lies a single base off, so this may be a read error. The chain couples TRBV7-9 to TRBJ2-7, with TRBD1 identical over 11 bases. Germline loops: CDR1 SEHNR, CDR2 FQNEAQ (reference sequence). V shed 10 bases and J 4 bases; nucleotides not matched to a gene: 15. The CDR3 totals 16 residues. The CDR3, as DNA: TGTGCCACCTTTGACCCCGTGGGGACAGGGGGATACGAGCAGTACTTC. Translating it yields CATFDPVGTGGYEQYF.

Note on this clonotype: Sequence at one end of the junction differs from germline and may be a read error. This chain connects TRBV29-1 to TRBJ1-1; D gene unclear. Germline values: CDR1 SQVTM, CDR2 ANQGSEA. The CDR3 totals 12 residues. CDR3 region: CSAEEGNTEAFF. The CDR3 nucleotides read TGCAGCGCTGAGGAAGGGAACACTGAAGCTTTCTTC.

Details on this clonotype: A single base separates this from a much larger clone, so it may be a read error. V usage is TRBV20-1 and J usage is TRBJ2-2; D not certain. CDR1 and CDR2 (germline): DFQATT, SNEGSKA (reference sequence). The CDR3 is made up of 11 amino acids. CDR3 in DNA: TGCAGTGCATGGCGAACCGAGGAGCTGTTTTTT. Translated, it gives CSAWRTEELFF.

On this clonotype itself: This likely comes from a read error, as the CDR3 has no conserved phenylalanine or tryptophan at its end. DNA of the CDR3: TGTGCCAGCTGCTTCGAGCGGGAGTACGGTGAGCAGTTCTTA. Amino acids: CASCFEREYGEQFL. The rearrangement joins TRBV11-2 to TRBJ2-1; TRBD2 matches at 8 bases. The CDR3 consists of 14 residues. CDR1 and CDR2 (germline): SGHAT, FQNNGV.

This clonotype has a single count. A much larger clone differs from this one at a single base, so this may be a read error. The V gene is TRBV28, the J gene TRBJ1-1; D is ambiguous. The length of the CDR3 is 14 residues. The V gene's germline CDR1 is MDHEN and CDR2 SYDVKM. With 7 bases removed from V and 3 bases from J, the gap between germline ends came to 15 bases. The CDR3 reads CASKPGEGDTEAFF. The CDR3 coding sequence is TGTGCCAGCAAGCCCGGGGAGGGTGACACTGAAGCTTTCTTT. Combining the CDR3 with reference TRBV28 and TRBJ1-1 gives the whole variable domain DVKVTQSSRYLVKRTGEKVFLECVQDMDHENMFWYRQDPGLGLRLIYFSYDVKMKEKGDIPEGYSVSREKKERFSLILESASTNQTSMYLCASKPGEGDTEAFFGQGTRLTVV.

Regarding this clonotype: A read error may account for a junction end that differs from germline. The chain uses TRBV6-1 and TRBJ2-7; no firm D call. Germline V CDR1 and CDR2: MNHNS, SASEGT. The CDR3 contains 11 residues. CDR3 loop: CASSGQIEQYF. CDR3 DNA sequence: TGTGCCAGCAGTGGCCAGATCGAGCAATACTTC.

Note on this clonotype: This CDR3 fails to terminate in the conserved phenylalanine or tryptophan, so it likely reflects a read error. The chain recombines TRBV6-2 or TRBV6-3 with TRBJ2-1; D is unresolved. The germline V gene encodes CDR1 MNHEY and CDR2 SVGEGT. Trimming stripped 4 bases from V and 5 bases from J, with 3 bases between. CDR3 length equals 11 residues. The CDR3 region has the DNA TGTGCCAGCAGTTGGGACAATGAGCAGTTCCTC. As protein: CASSWDNEQFL.

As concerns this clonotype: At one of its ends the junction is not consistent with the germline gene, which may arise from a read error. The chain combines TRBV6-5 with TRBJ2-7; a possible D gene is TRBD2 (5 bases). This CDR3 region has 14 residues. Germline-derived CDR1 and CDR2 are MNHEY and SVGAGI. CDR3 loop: CASRLYDNSYEQYF. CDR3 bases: TGCGCCAGCAGACTATACGACAACTCCTACGAGCAGTACTTC.

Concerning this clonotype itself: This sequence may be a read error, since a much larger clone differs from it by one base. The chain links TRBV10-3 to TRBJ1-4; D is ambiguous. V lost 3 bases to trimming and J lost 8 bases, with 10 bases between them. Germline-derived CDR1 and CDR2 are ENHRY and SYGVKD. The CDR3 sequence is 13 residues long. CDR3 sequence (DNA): TGTGCCATCAGTGACCATGCACGGGAAAAACTGTTTTTT. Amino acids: CAISDHAREKLFF.

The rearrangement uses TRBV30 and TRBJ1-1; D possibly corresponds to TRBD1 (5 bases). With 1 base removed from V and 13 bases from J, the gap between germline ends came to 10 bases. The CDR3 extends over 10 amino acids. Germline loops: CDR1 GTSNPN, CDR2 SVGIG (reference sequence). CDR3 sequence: CAWSDRGVFF. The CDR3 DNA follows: TGTGCCTGGAGTGACCGAGGGGTTTTCTTT.

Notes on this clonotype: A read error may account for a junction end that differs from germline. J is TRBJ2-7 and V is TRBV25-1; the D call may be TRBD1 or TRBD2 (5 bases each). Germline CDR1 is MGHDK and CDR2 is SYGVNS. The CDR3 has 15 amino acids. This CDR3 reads CAISGQGASSYEQYF. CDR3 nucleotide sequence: TGTGCCATCAGTGGGCAGGGCGCTAGCTCCTACGAGCAATACTTC.

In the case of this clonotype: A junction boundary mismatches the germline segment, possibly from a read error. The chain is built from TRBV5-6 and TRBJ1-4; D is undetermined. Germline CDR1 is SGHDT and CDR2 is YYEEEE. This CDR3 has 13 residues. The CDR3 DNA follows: TGTGCCAGCCGCAGCATAACTAATGGAAAACTGTTTTTT. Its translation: CASRSITNGKLFF.

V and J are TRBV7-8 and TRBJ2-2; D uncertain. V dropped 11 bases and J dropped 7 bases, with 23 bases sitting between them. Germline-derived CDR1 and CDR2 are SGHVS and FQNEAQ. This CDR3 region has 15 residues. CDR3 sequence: CAGAPRTLGIGELFF. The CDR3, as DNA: TGTGCCGGCGCACCCAGGACCTTAGGCATCGGGGAGCTGTTTTTT.

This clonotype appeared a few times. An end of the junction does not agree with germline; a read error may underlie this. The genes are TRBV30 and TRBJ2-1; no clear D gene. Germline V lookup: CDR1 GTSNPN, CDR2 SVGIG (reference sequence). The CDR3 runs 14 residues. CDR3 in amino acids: CAWSNFRSYNERFF. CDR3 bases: TGTGCCTGGAGTAACTTTCGCTCCTACAATGAGCGGTTCTTC.

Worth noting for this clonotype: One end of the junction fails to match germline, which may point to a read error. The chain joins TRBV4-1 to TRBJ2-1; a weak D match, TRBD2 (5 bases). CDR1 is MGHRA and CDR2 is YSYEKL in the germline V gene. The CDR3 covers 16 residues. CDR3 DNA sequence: TGCGCCGGCAGCCAAGAGCTGGGGAGCTCCTACAATGAGTGGTTCTTC. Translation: CAGSQELGSSYNEWFF.

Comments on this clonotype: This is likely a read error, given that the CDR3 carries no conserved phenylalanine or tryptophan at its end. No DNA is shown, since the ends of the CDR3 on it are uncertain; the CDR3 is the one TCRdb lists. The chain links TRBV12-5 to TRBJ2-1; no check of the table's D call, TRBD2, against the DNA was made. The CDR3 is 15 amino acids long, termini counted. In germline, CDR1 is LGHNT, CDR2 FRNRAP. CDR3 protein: CASGTRRGSYNEQFL.

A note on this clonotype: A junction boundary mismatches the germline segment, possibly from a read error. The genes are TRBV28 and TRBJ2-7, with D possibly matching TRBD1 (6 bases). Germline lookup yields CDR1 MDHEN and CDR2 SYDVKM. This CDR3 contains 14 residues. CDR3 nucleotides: TGTGCCATCAGTTACGGACAGTTAGCCTACGAACAGTACTTC. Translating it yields CAISYGQLAYEQYF. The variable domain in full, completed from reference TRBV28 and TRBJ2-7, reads DVKVTQSSRYLVKRTGEKVFLECVQDMDHENMFWYRQDPGLGLRLIYFSYDVKMKEKGDIPEGYSVSREKKERFSLILESASTNQTSMYLCAISYGQLAYEQYFGPGTRLTVT.

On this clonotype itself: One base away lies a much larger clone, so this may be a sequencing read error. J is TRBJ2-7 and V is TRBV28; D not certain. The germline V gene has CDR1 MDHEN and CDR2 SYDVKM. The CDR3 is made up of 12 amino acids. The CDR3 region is CVRSQLNYEQYF. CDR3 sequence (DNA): TGTGTCAGAAGCCAGCTCAACTACGAGCAGTACTTC.

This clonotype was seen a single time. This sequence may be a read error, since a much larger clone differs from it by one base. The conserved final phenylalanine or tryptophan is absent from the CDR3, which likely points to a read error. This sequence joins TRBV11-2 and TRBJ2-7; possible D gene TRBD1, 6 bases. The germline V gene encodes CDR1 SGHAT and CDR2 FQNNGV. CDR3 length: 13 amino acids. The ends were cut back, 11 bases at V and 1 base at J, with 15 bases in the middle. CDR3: CAGPRQVSYEQYL. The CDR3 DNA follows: TGTGCCGGACCTCGACAGGTTTCCTACGAGCAGTACTTG.